One sample yielded the 26 T cell receptor beta chains listed below, sequenced in a study of metastatic and nonmetastatic thyroid tumors. None of the patients had undergone any treatment ahead of thyroid surgery. TCRdb re-clonotyped the PCR reads through MiXCR. The sample has around 34,000 clones, less than 20% seen once. Specimen: blood. These TCRs come from a female donor with papillary thyroid cancer or a benign thyroid nodule (not recorded which). Some clones in this sample may be carry-over from other donors' samples.

This clone showed up many times. The chain links TRBV7-9 to TRBJ1-5, with D unresolved. This CDR3 is built from 14 residues. Trimming stripped 1 base from V and 5 bases from J, with 9 bases between. Germline-derived CDR1 and CDR2 are SEHNR and FQNEAQ (reference sequence). CDR3 in amino acids: CASSLGPGYQPQHF. In DNA, the CDR3 is TGTGCCAGCAGCTTAGGGCCGGGGTATCAGCCCCAGCATTTT. Full variable domain (remainder filled in from reference TRBV7-9 and TRBJ1-5): DTGVSQNPRHKITKRGQNVTFRCDPISEHNRLYWYRQTLGQGPEFLTYFQNEAQLEKSRLLSDRFSAERPKGSFSTLEIQRTEQGDSAMYLCASSLGPGYQPQHFGDGTRLSIL.

By sample share, this clone is medium-sized. The chain combines TRBV6-1 with TRBJ2-7; D call uncertain. This CDR3 spans 16 amino acids. The germline V gene encodes CDR1 MNHNS and CDR2 SASEGT. The germline V and J ends were trimmed by 0 bases and 3 bases, with 15 bases remaining between them. The DNA for the CDR3 is TGTGCCAGCAGTGAAGCTCTGGCCGCAGCCCGCTACGAGCAGTACTTC. Translating it yields CASSEALAAARYEQYF.

This clone occurred a few times. V is TRBV20-1 and J is TRBJ2-1, with TRBD1 as a possible D gene (7 bases). CDR1 DFQATT and CDR2 SNEGSKA come from the germline V gene (reference sequence). The V gene lost 3 bases and the J gene lost 3 bases, with 21 bases spanning the gap. This CDR3 has 17 residues. In DNA, the CDR3 is TGCAGTGCTAGCGGGACAGTATTAGGCGGGGACTACAATGAGCAGTTCTTC. It encodes CSASGTVLGGDYNEQFF.

At least ten counts were recorded for this clone. CDR3 nucleotide sequence: TGCAGTGCCCGAGAAAGTGGGTTCTATGAGCAGTTCTTC. It translates to CSARESGFYEQFF. This chain joins TRBV20-1 and TRBJ2-1; D not certain. The CDR3 consists of 13 residues. V was trimmed by 6 bases and J by 8 bases, leaving 17 bases between them. Per germline, CDR1 DFQATT and CDR2 SNEGSKA (reference sequence).

A word on this clone: A much larger clone differs by one base, so this may be a read error. The chain links TRBV28 to TRBJ1-2, with 9 bases lining up with TRBD1. CDR1 is MDHEN and CDR2 is SYDVKM in the germline V gene. The CDR3 is 15 residues long. CDR3 protein: CASSSEQGAGYCYTF. The CDR3 nucleotides are TGTGCCAGCAGTTCCGAACAGGGGGCTGGCTATTGCTACACCTTC.

As for this clone: Without the conserved terminal phenylalanine or tryptophan, this CDR3 likely stems from a read error. The chain is built from TRBV19 and TRBJ1-1, with TRBD1 as a possible D gene (5 bases). The CDR3 consists of 13 residues. Germline CDR1 reads LNHDA; CDR2 reads SQIVND (reference sequence). The DNA for the CDR3 is TGCGCCAGTAGTCGGGGCCCGGGGACTGAAGCTTTCCTT. This sequence encodes CASSRGPGTEAFL.

This clone was seen repeatedly, ten times or more. This chain joins TRBV11-2 and TRBJ2-1; the D gene is possibly TRBD2 (5 bases). Trimming pared 6 bases from V and 1 base from J, leaving 16 bases between. The CDR3 runs to 16 residues. In germline, CDR1 is SGHAT, CDR2 FQNNGV. The CDR3 here is CASSQMAGGSYNEQFF. The CDR3 nucleotides are TGTGCCAGCAGTCAGATGGCAGGAGGTTCCTACAATGAGCAGTTCTTC.

This clone was counted many times. The rearrangement uses TRBV19 and TRBJ2-3; 10 positions match TRBD2. V gave up 9 bases and J gave up 1 base; unmatched junction bases: 4. CDR1 is LNHDA and CDR2 is SQIVND in the germline V gene (reference sequence). The CDR3 sequence is 14 residues long. The CDR3: CASSGTSGTDTQYF. CDR3 bases: TGTGCCAGCTCCGGGACTAGCGGCACAGATACGCAGTATTTT.

This clone was recorded many times. The chain carries TRBV6-1 and TRBJ1-1, with TRBD1 matching over 9 bases. V lost 6 bases and J lost 0; bases outside the gene matches: 8. The length of the CDR3 is 16 residues. Germline loops: CDR1 MNHNS, CDR2 SASEGT. The chain's CDR3 is CASRIGGQGVNTEAFF. Written as DNA, the CDR3 is TGTGCCAGCAGGATAGGGGGACAGGGCGTGAACACTGAAGCTTTCTTT.

The gene calls are TRBV6-2 or TRBV6-3 and TRBJ1-1; D not resolved. The germline V gene encodes CDR1 MNHEY and CDR2 SVGEGT. The CDR3 consists of 12 residues. V lost 1 base to trimming and J lost 1 base, with 1 base between them. CDR3 DNA: TGTGCCAGCAGTTACTGGAACACTGAAGCTTTCTTT. This translates into CASSYWNTEAFF.

The chain recombines TRBV7-3 with TRBJ2-7; TRBD1 matches at 9 bases. V trimming: 5 bases; J trimming: 2 bases; junction bases outside the gene matches: 10. Germline V lookup: CDR1 SGHTA, CDR2 FQGTGA. CDR3 length equals 16 residues. CDR3 sequence reads: CASSRTGGVHPYEQYF. The CDR3 region has the DNA TGTGCCAGCAGCCGAACAGGGGGCGTCCATCCCTACGAGCAGTACTTC. Complete variable domain (other parts from reference TRBV7-3 and TRBJ2-7): GAGVSQTPSNKVTEKGKYVELRCDPISGHTALYWYRQSLGQGPEFLIYFQGTGAADDSGLPNDRFFAVRPEGSVSTLKIQRTERGDSAVYLCASSRTGGVHPYEQYFGPGTRLTVT.

V usage is TRBV28 and J usage is TRBJ2-1; D may be TRBD2 (6 bases). The germline CDR1 and CDR2 sequences are MDHEN and SYDVKM. Trimming removed 6 bases at V and 9 bases at J, with 18 bases between. The CDR3 is made up of 14 amino acids. For the CDR3, the DNA is TGTGCCAGCAGCTCCGCCCGAGGACTATCTGAGCAGTTCTTC. Translation gives CASSSARGLSEQFF.

This clone has at least ten counts. The gene calls are TRBV3-2 and TRBJ2-1; TRBD2, the table's D call, lacks a check against the DNA. TRBV3-2 represents a pseudogene. This CDR3 region has 15 residues. The CDR3 spells CASSPGTSDYNEQFF. DNA of the CDR3: TGTGCCAGCAGCCCCGGGACTAGCGACTACAATGAGCAGTTCTTC.

This clone was seen repeatedly, ten times or more. This chain connects TRBV20-1 to TRBJ1-1, with 7 bases matching TRBD1. The CDR3 contains 15 residues. V lost 5 bases to trimming and J lost 2 bases; unmatched junction nucleotides: 11. The germline CDR1 and CDR2 sequences are DFQATT and SNEGSKA (reference sequence). The CDR3 protein is CSAGRGRDRNTEAFF. CDR3 sequence (DNA): TGCAGTGCTGGAAGGGGAAGGGACAGAAACACTGAAGCTTTCTTT.

This clone was found many times. The chain combines TRBV4-1 with TRBJ2-7; TRBD1 might be the D (5 bases). Germline CDR1 MGHRA, CDR2 YSYEKL. The V end was cut by 0 bases, the J end by 3 bases, with 12 bases between. This CDR3 spans 15 amino acids. CDR3 amino acids: CASSQDPAGIYEQYF. CDR3 nucleotide sequence: TGCGCCAGCAGCCAAGACCCGGCAGGGATCTACGAGCAGTACTTC.

This clone was seen only a few times. A much larger clone sits a single nucleotide away, making a read error possible. This chain joins TRBV29-1 and TRBJ2-5; D ambiguous. CDR3 size: 13 residues. Germline V CDR1 and CDR2: SQVTM, ANQGSEA. Trimming removed 8 bases at V and 4 bases at J, with 17 bases between. CDR3 sequence reads: CSFSVPGTETQYF. The CDR3 DNA reads TGCAGCTTTTCTGTCCCGGGCACAGAGACCCAGTACTTC.

At least ten counts were recorded for this clone. The genes are TRBV5-6 and TRBJ1-2; D possibly corresponds to TRBD1 (5 bases). Trimming shortened V by 4 bases and J by 14 bases, and 21 bases separated the two germline ends. The length of the CDR3 is 13 residues. Looked up from germline, CDR1 is SGHDT and CDR2 is YYEEEE. The CDR3 DNA reads as TGTGCCAGCAGCATGGGACCGGGACCGCCGGAAACCTTC. This translates into CASSMGPGPPETF. Using reference TRBV5-6 and TRBJ1-2 for the parts outside the CDR3, the full variable domain is DAGVTQSPTHLIKTRGQQVTLRCSPKSGHDTVSWYQQALGQGPQFIFQYYEEEERQRGNFPDRFSGHQFPNYSSELNVNALLLGDSALYLCASSMGPGPPETFGSGTRLTVV.

This clone has at least ten counts. For the CDR3, the DNA is TGTGCCAGCCAGGACGGCCCCAATCAGCCCCAGCATTTT. Amino acid sequence: CASQDGPNQPQHF. The chain couples TRBV19 to TRBJ1-5; D is unresolved. Germline-derived CDR1 and CDR2 are LNHDA and SQIVND (reference sequence). The CDR3 extends over 13 amino acids. Between the trimmed V and J ends, which lost 9 bases and 3 bases, there was a span of 12 bases.

This clone was counted ten times or more. V and J are TRBV19 and TRBJ2-1, with 10 bases fitting TRBD2. V lost 6 bases to trimming and J lost 7 bases; unmatched junction nucleotides: 12. Germline V gene data show CDR1 as LNHDA and CDR2 as SQIVND (reference sequence). The CDR3 spans 16 residues. The CDR3 coding sequence is TGTGCCAGTAGCCCCCCCAGCGGGAGGGGGAAAAATGAGCAGTTCTTC. Protein: CASSPPSGRGKNEQFF.

In its sample, this clone was seen many times. The CDR3 sequence: CSAPRGNTIYF. The CDR3 DNA reads as TGCAGCGCCCCCCGGGGAAACACCATATATTTT. The chain links TRBV20-1 to TRBJ1-3, with D hard to call. The CDR3 runs 11 residues. The germline CDR1 and CDR2 sequences are DFQATT and SNEGSKA (reference sequence).

At least ten counts were recorded for this clone. The sample has other DNA sequences that encode this CDR3 too. The chain couples TRBV6-5 to TRBJ2-5, with D perhaps matching TRBD1 (6 bases). Germline V gives CDR1 MNHEY, CDR2 SVGAGI. CDR3 length: 13 residues. V gave up 2 bases and J gave up 4 bases, with 8 bases separating them. The CDR3 sequence is CASSYTGPETQYF. The DNA for the CDR3 is TGTGCCAGCAGTTACACAGGGCCAGAGACCCAGTACTTC.

This clone was recorded many times. The chain employs TRBV30 and TRBJ2-1; D not certain. Germline CDR1 is GTSNPN and CDR2 is SVGIG (reference sequence). Trimming left V 1 base short and J 2 bases short, with 3 bases between. The CDR3 sequence is 12 residues long. The CDR3 sequence: CAWSGTYNEQFF. Here the CDR3 DNA reads TGTGCCTGGAGTGGGACCTACAATGAGCAGTTCTTC.

This clone has at least ten counts. This CDR3 is CSAGTVHNQPQHF. CDR3 in DNA: TGCAGTGCTGGGACCGTTCACAATCAGCCCCAGCATTTT. The rearrangement links TRBV20-1 to TRBJ1-5; maybe TRBD1 (5 bases). V gave up 5 bases and J gave up 3 bases, with 11 bases separating them. The CDR3 is 13 amino acids. CDR1 and CDR2 from the germline V gene are DFQATT and SNEGSKA (reference sequence).

This clone has ten or more counts. The rearrangement uses TRBV19 and TRBJ2-2; TRBD1 might be the D (5 bases). The germline V and J ends were trimmed by 6 bases and 0 bases, with 14 bases remaining between them. The CDR3 is made up of 16 amino acids. Germline V gene lookup returns CDR1 LNHDA and CDR2 SQIVND (reference sequence). CDR3 DNA: TGTGCCAGTAGACCCCTGGACAACGCGAACACCGGGGAGCTGTTTTTT. Protein product: CASRPLDNANTGELFF. Drawing the rest from reference TRBV19 and TRBJ2-2, the complete variable domain is DGGITQSPKYLFRKEGQNVTLSCEQNLNHDAMYWYRQDPGQGLRLIYYSQIVNDFQKGDIAEGYSVSREKKESFPLTVTSAQKNPTAFYLCASRPLDNANTGELFFGEGSRLTVL.

Many counts were recorded for this clone. This chain connects TRBV6-2 or TRBV6-3 to TRBJ2-7; D perhaps matches TRBD2 (5 bases). The CDR3 covers 13 residues. Trimming stripped 2 bases from V and 4 bases from J, with 9 bases between. Germline V gives CDR1 MNHEY, CDR2 SVGEGT. In DNA form, the CDR3 reads TGTGCCAGCAGTTACGGGAGTTTTTACGAGCAGTACTTC. Protein product: CASSYGSFYEQYF.

This clone was counted only a few times. The chain recombines TRBV28 with TRBJ2-2; either TRBD1 or TRBD2 may supply D (6 bases each). This CDR3 is built from 13 residues. In germline, CDR1 is MDHEN, CDR2 SYDVKM. The V end was cut by 10 bases, the J end by 4 bases, with 13 bases between. The CDR3 coding sequence is TGTGCCACCGAGGGGGGCATCACCGGGGAGCTGTTTTTT. Translation gives CATEGGITGELFF.